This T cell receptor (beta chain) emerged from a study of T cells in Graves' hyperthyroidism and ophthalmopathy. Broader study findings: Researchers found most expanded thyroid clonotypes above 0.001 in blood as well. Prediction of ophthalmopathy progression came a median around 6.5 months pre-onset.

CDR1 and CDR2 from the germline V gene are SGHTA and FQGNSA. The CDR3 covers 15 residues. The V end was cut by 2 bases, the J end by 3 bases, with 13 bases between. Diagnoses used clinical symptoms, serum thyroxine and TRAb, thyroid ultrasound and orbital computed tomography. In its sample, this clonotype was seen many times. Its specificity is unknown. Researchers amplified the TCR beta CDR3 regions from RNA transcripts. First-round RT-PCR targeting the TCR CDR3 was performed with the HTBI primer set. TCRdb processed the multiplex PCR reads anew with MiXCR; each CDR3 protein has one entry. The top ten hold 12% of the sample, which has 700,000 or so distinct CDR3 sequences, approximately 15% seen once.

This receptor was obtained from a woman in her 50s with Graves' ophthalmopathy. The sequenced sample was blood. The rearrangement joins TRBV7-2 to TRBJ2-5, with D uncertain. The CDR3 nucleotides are TGTGCCAGCAGCTTATACGTCGCACCAGAAGAGACCCAGTACTTC. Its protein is CASSLYVAPEETQYF.